These 21 T cell receptor beta chains came from one sample sequenced in a study of blood T cells in healthy people across ages. It was with a sample-barcoded 5' primer and a J-beta primer mix that a second PCR of roughly 7 to 12 cycles was run. TCRdb processed the 5' RACE reads anew with MiXCR; each CDR3 protein has one entry. This table has about 290,000 distinct CDR3 sequences, 25% to 30% appearing once. Input material: blood. These receptors were obtained from a woman between 70 and 85 years old in good health.

In its sample, this clonotype was seen a few times. The genes are TRBV5-1 and TRBJ1-4; the D gene is possibly TRBD1 (6 bases). The germline CDR1 and CDR2 sequences are SGHRS and YFSETQ. Trimming pared 0 bases from V and 7 bases from J, leaving 13 bases between. This CDR3 spans 15 amino acids. This CDR3 is CASSLASGAGEKLFF. CDR3 bases: TGCGCCAGCAGCTTGGCCTCGGGGGCTGGTGAAAAACTGTTTTTT.

This clonotype has at least ten counts. The chain recombines TRBV20-1 with TRBJ2-3; D ambiguous. V lost 0 bases and J 4 bases, leaving 14 bases between the germline ends. The germline CDR1 and CDR2 sequences are DFQATT and SNEGSKA (reference sequence). The CDR3 is 15 amino acids. The CDR3, as DNA: TGCAGTGCTAGAGATTTGAGTCCTCGGGCAGATACGCAGTATTTT. This gives the protein CSARDLSPRADTQYF.

On this clonotype itself: At one end, the junction sequence differs from germline, possibly due to a read error. The rearrangement joins TRBV20-1 to TRBJ2-5, with 13 positions matching TRBD2. The germline V gene encodes CDR1 DFQATT and CDR2 SNEGSKA (reference sequence). This CDR3 contains 16 residues. CDR3 sequence: CSANGLAGVGQGTQYF. CDR3 nucleotides: TGCAGTGCTAACGGACTAGCGGGGGTTGGGCAAGGGACCCAGTACTTC.

This clonotype was observed a handful of times. The V call is TRBV6-1, the J call TRBJ1-5; 7 nucleotides agree with TRBD1. The V gene end was trimmed by 1 base and the J gene end by 6 bases; junction bases not matched to a gene: 9. Germline lookup yields CDR1 MNHNS and CDR2 SASEGT. This CDR3 is 16 amino acids long. This chain's CDR3 is CASSEVLGGSSQPQHF. DNA of the CDR3: TGTGCCAGCAGTGAAGTCTTAGGGGGCTCGAGTCAGCCCCAGCATTTT.

CDR3 DNA: TGTGCCAGCAGCTTAACTGAGGGCATTCAGTACTTC. Encoded protein: CASSLTEGIQYF. This chain links TRBV7-6 with TRBJ2-4, with D tentatively TRBD2 (5 bases). The germline gives CDR1 SGHVS, CDR2 FNYEAQ. V gave up 2 bases and J gave up 9 bases, with 8 bases separating them. The length of the CDR3 is 12 residues.

Concerning this clonotype: At one boundary the junction diverges from the germline segment, which might be a read error. This chain uses TRBV7-2 with TRBJ2-4; D not resolved. The germline V gene encodes CDR1 SGHTA and CDR2 FQGNSA. The CDR3 is 16 amino acids. CDR3 nucleotides: TGTGCCTGCAGCTTACGGGCTGGAAAAATAGAGAACATTCAGTACTTC. Its translation: CACSLRAGKIENIQYF.

The V call is TRBV3-1, the J call TRBJ2-1; 14 bases line up with TRBD2. Germline CDR1 LGHDT, CDR2 YNNKEL (reference sequence). The CDR3 extends over 19 amino acids. V lost 2 bases, J lost 2 bases, and 8 bases stayed unmatched. CDR3 protein: CASSQTGLAGVGAYNEQFF. CDR3 bases: TGTGCCAGCAGCCAAACGGGACTAGCGGGAGTAGGCGCCTACAATGAGCAGTTCTTC.

The chain employs TRBV28 and TRBJ2-3, with D possibly matching TRBD2 (5 bases). Trimming stripped 5 bases from V and 4 bases from J, with 16 bases between. Germline values: CDR1 MDHEN, CDR2 SYDVKM. The CDR3 contains 15 residues. The CDR3: CASSPLSGEADTQYF. For the CDR3, the DNA is TGTGCCAGCAGTCCCTTAAGCGGTGAGGCAGATACGCAGTATTTT.

This clonotype has more than one count but fewer than ten. The chain uses TRBV28 and TRBJ2-5; 8 nucleotides agree with TRBD2. CDR3 length equals 14 residues. J gave up 7 bases and V 7 bases, and 11 bases lay outside the gene matches. The germline V gene encodes CDR1 MDHEN and CDR2 SYDVKM. The CDR3 DNA reads TGTGCCAGCAATTCCCCACTAGCGGTGGGGACCCAGTACTTC. Amino acids: CASNSPLAVGTQYF. Combining the CDR3 with reference TRBV28 and TRBJ2-5 gives the whole variable domain DVKVTQSSRYLVKRTGEKVFLECVQDMDHENMFWYRQDPGLGLRLIYFSYDVKMKEKGDIPEGYSVSREKKERFSLILESASTNQTSMYLCASNSPLAVGTQYFGPGTRLLVL.

The V call is TRBV6-5, the J call TRBJ2-7; 9 bases match TRBD2. The length of the CDR3 is 17 residues. Germline V gives CDR1 MNHEY, CDR2 SVGAGI. V was pared by 5 bases and J by 6 bases, with 17 bases of the junction left unmatched. As DNA, the CDR3 is TGTGCCAGCAGTCACCTTAGGGCGGGAGGGCCAGATTCCGAGCAGTACTTC. It encodes CASSHLRAGGPDSEQYF.

This clonotype was recorded a few times. V usage is TRBV7-3 and J usage is TRBJ2-3, with 7 bases lining up with TRBD2. The CDR3 is made up of 16 amino acids. Per germline, CDR1 SGHTA and CDR2 FQGTGA. The V gene end was trimmed by 6 bases and the J gene end by 2 bases; junction bases not matched to a gene: 11. The CDR3 loop reads CASSQGASGLTDTQYF. CDR3 sequence (DNA): TGTGCCAGCAGTCAAGGGGCTAGCGGCCTCACAGATACGCAGTATTTT.

This clonotype was seen more than once but under ten times. The chain joins TRBV7-2 to TRBJ2-5, with 7 positions matching TRBD1. CDR1 and CDR2 (germline): SGHTA, FQGNSA. This CDR3 spans 16 amino acids. Germline trimming cut 5 bases from V and 5 bases from J; bases unmatched to any gene: 14. CDR3 amino acids: CASSTTPGTVGETQYF. CDR3 nucleotides: TGTGCCAGCAGCACCACCCCGGGGACAGTAGGGGAGACCCAGTACTTC.

CDR3 sequence (DNA): TGCGCCAGCAGCCAAGTTCCCCGACAGGGGAGTAATTCACCCCTCCACTTT. Encoded protein: CASSQVPRQGSNSPLHF. This chain joins TRBV4-1 and TRBJ1-6; TRBD1 aligns across 8 bases. The CDR3 runs to 17 residues. Looked up from germline, CDR1 is MGHRA and CDR2 is YSYEKL. With 1 base clipped from V and 6 bases from J, the junction kept 8 bases outside the gene matches.

The chain employs TRBV2 and TRBJ1-1; no clear D. V was pared by 11 bases and J by 5 bases, with 18 bases between. This CDR3 region has 13 residues. From germline, CDR1 is SNHLY and CDR2 FYNNEI. The CDR3 here is CAGNGLRRTEAFF. As DNA, the CDR3 is TGTGCCGGAAACGGTCTGCGGAGAACTGAAGCTTTCTTT.

In this sample, this clonotype turned up a few times. V usage is TRBV28 and J usage is TRBJ2-1, with a possible D match to TRBD2 (6 bases). The germline CDR1 and CDR2 sequences are MDHEN and SYDVKM. The germline V and J ends were trimmed by 3 bases and 3 bases, with 12 bases remaining between them. This CDR3 comprises 15 residues. CDR3 bases: TGTGCCAGCAGTTTCCCTCGGGACTTCTACAATGAGCAGTTCTTC. Translation: CASSFPRDFYNEQFF. The full variable domain, its missing parts supplied by reference TRBV28 and TRBJ2-1, is DVKVTQSSRYLVKRTGEKVFLECVQDMDHENMFWYRQDPGLGLRLIYFSYDVKMKEKGDIPEGYSVSREKKERFSLILESASTNQTSMYLCASSFPRDFYNEQFFGPGTRLTVL.

V usage is TRBV27 and J usage is TRBJ2-7, with D tentatively TRBD1 (6 bases). Between the trimmed V and J ends, which lost 6 bases and 0 bases, there was a span of 12 bases. This CDR3 comprises 14 residues. Germline CDR1 is MNHEY and CDR2 is SMNVEV (reference sequence). The DNA of the CDR3 is TGTGCCAGCAGGTCTACAGGGAGCTCCTACGAGCAGTACTTC. Its protein product is CASRSTGSSYEQYF.

This clonotype was seen a few times. This rearrangement joins TRBV7-2 to TRBJ2-3; 9 bases map to TRBD1. The CDR3 is made up of 14 amino acids. Germline lookup yields CDR1 SGHTA and CDR2 FQGNSA. With 3 bases clipped from V and 4 bases from J, the junction kept 2 bases outside the gene matches. For the CDR3, the DNA is TGTGCCAGCAGCTTTGGACAGGGGCCAGATACGCAGTATTTT. Translation gives CASSFGQGPDTQYF.

This clonotype has more than one count but fewer than ten. The rearrangement uses TRBV5-6 and TRBJ1-2; no clear D. Between the trimmed V and J ends, which lost 4 bases and 4 bases, there was a span of 17 bases. Looked up from germline, CDR1 is SGHDT and CDR2 is YYEEEE. This CDR3 spans 15 amino acids. CDR3 bases: TGTGCCAGCAGCCCGAGGGCTGCGGATATCTATGGCTACACCTTC. This sequence encodes CASSPRAADIYGYTF.

This clonotype appeared a few times. This sequence joins TRBV28 and TRBJ2-5; TRBD1 is a possible D gene (5 bases). The CDR3 is 13 residues long. V lost 3 bases and J lost 2, with 7 bases in between. CDR1 and CDR2 (germline): MDHEN, SYDVKM. The CDR3 spells CASSFPGQETQYF. DNA for the CDR3: TGTGCCAGCAGTTTCCCAGGGCAAGAGACCCAGTACTTC.

This clonotype occurred many times. V gene TRBV10-2 combines with J gene TRBJ2-7; D unclear. Germline V gene data show CDR1 as WSHSY and CDR2 as SAAADI. Trimming pared 4 bases from V and 3 bases from J, leaving 7 bases between. This CDR3 has 12 residues. Here the CDR3 DNA reads TGCGCCAGCAGTGTGGGCGGCTACGAGCAGTACTTC. Its translation is CASSVGGYEQYF.

This clonotype showed up just a few times. The V call is TRBV12-5, the J call TRBJ2-3; D gene unclear. The germline V and J ends were trimmed by 6 bases and 2 bases, with 9 bases remaining between them. The CDR3 is made up of 13 amino acids. The germline V gene encodes CDR1 LGHNT and CDR2 FRNRAP. CDR3 region: CASGDHYTDTQYF. CDR3 DNA sequence: TGTGCTAGTGGGGACCATTACACAGATACGCAGTATTTT.